The sequence of this T cell receptor beta chain was determined in a study of T cell changes during pregnancy in multiple sclerosis (dated by TCRdb to between 2018 and 2021). The study in broad terms: The study examined how the T cell repertoire changed over the course of pregnancy in women with multiple sclerosis.

CDR1 is given as SNHLY and CDR2 as FYNNEI, both from the germline V gene. Relative to germline, V is missing 4 bases and J is missing 9 bases, with 7 bases of the junction outside any gene match. There are 15 amino acids in the CDR3, from cysteine to phenylalanine inclusive. Just the 45-base CDR3 DNA is kept, in frame starting at base 1. The protocol used for the library was the immunoSEQ multiplex PCR assay. TCRdb took this table from immuneACCESS and kept in-frame rearrangements with V and J called. Such tables lack part of the clones; where checked against another copy, unresolved V genes explain under half of the gap, and the rest is unexplained. The sample yields about 31,000 clones; around 88% were counted once. The ten most abundant clones make up less than 0.9% of the sample. This clone occurred a few times. The antigen it binds to is not known. Qualities for individual bases were not recorded, and no much larger clone is one base off.

The input for sequencing was CD4+ T cells from peripheral blood mononuclear cells, taken in the first trimester of pregnancy. The receptor chain draws on TRBV2 and TRBJ1-6; TRBD1 lines up with 9 middle nucleotides. The sequence was obtained from a female donor in good health, enrolled as a control in a pregnancy study. The sequenced DNA is TGTGCCAGCAGTGTTCGGACAGGGGCCTCTTCACCCCTCCACTTT. This gives the protein CASSVRTGASSPLHF.